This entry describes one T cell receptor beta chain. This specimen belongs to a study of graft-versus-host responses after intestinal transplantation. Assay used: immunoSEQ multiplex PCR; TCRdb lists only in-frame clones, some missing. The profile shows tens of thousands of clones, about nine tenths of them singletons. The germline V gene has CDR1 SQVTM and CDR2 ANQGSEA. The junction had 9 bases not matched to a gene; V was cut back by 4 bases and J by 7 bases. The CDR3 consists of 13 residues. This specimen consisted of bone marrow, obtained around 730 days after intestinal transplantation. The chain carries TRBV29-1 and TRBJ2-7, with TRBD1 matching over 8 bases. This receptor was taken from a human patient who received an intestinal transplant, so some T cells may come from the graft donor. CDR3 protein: CSVGRRGRGEQYF. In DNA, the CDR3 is TGCAGCGTTGGGCGCAGGGGGCGCGGGGAGCAGTACTTC.